This TCR beta chain appears in the sequencing data of a study of OX40 agonist ivuxolimab in advanced cancers. At the level of the study: Patients were roughly 83% male with ages roughly 20 to 80, mean 60.

CDR3 length: 13 residues. Germline V lookup: CDR1 GTSNPN, CDR2 SVGIG (reference sequence). The trim removed 8 bases at V and 6 bases at J, leaving 8 bases unmatched. This clone has a handful of counts. Data came from immunoSEQ multiplex PCR; TCRdb stores just in-frame clones and leaves some out. The sample includes about 34,000 clones, about 90% of them seen just once. V usage is TRBV30 and J usage is TRBJ2-2, with 8 bases fitting TRBD1. This receptor was taken from an adult with an advanced solid tumor such as melanoma, head and neck, liver or kidney cancer. This specimen consisted of CD4+ or CD8+ T cells sorted from blood, obtained in a trial of the OX40 agonist ivuxolimab. In nucleotides, the CDR3 is TGTGCCGGCGGACAGGGTAGCTCCGGGGAGCTGTTTTTT. It specifies CAGGQGSSGELFF.